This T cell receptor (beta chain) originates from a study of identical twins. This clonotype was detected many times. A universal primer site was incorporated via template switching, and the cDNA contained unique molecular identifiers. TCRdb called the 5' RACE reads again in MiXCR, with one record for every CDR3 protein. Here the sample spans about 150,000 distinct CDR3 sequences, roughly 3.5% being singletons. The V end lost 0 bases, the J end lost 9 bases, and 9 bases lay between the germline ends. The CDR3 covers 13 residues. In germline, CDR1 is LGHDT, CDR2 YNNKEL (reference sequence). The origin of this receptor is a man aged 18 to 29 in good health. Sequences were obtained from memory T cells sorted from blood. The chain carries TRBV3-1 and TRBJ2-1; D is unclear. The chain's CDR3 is CASSQDSPGEQFF. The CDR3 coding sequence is TGTGCCAGCAGCCAAGACTCCCCGGGTGAGCAGTTCTTC.